These T cell receptor beta chains were read from a single sample in a study of CD8+CD57+ T cells in acquired aplastic anemia. Each CDR3 protein gets one entry after TCRdb re-called the reads with MiXCR. This sample carries some 180,000 distinct CDR3 sequences, around 50% of them seen once, and the ten largest clones take around 13%. The sample taken for sequencing was sorted CD4+, CD8+, or CD8+CD57+ T cells (not recorded which) from PBMCs. These receptors all stem from a human donor with aplastic anemia. Both conserved end residues are part of each CDR3. The D gene is left open where the match is weak. Size tells how often a clone was seen (once, few, many) or the class of an expanded clone, and some rows leave it out.

V gene: TRBV19
clone size: many
D gene: NA
J gene: TRBJ2-2
CDR3 protein: CASSTGTGELFF
CDR3 DNA: TGTGCCAGCAGTACAGGGACCGGGGAGCTGTTTTTT

V gene: TRBV10-3
clone size: once
D gene: NA
J gene: TRBJ2-2
CDR3 protein: CAISEVEGALGGELFF
CDR3 DNA: TGTGCCATCAGTGAGGTGGAGGGGGCGTTGGGCGGGGAGCTGTTTTTT

V gene: TRBV15
clone size: few
D gene: TRBD2
J gene: TRBJ2-7
CDR3 protein: CATSSLLAGDYEQYF
CDR3 DNA: TGTGCCACCAGCAGCCTACTAGCGGGAGACTACGAGCAGTACTTC

V gene: TRBV2
clone size: NA
D gene: NA
J gene: TRBJ2-5
CDR3 protein: CASRDRAETQYF
CDR3 DNA: TGTGCCAGCAGAGACAGAGCAGAGACCCAGTACTTC

V gene: TRBV2
clone size: NA
D gene: TRBD2
J gene: TRBJ2-5
CDR3 protein: CASHRGGAETQYF
CDR3 DNA: TGTGCCAGCCATCGGGGGGGGGCAGAGACCCAGTACTTC

V gene: TRBV29-1
clone size: NA
D gene: TRBD1
J gene: TRBJ1-6
CDR3 protein: CSAAGTGFNSPLHF
CDR3 DNA: TGCAGCGCCGCGGGGACAGGTTTTAATTCACCCCTCCACTTT

V gene: TRBV15
clone size: NA
D gene: NA
J gene: TRBJ2-5
CDR3 protein: CATSRGAVQETQYF
CDR3 DNA: TGTGCCACCAGCAGAGGGGCCGTTCAAGAGACCCAGTACTTC

V gene: TRBV19
clone size: many
D gene: NA
J gene: TRBJ2-7
CDR3 protein: CASSIGEIYEQYF
CDR3 DNA: TGTGCCAGTAGTATTGGGGAAATCTACGAGCAGTACTTC

V gene: TRBV24-1
clone size: NA
D gene: NA
J gene: TRBJ1-1
CDR3 protein: CATSNNTNGNTEAFF
CDR3 DNA: TGTGCCACCAGTAATAACACAAATGGGAACACTGAAGCTTTCTTT

V gene: TRBV7-6
clone size: many
D gene: NA
J gene: TRBJ2-5
CDR3 protein: CASSLGQWRAQYF
CDR3 DNA: TGTGCCAGCAGCTTAGGACAGTGGAGGGCCCAGTACTTC

V gene: TRBV29-1
clone size: NA
D gene: NA
J gene: TRBJ1-1
CDR3 protein: CSVERALNTEAFF
CDR3 DNA: TGCAGCGTTGAAAGGGCCTTAAACACTGAAGCTTTCTTT

V gene: TRBV13
clone size: NA
D gene: NA
J gene: TRBJ1-2
CDR3 protein: CASSLGYRLGGGYTF
CDR3 DNA: TGTGCCAGCAGCTTAGGGTACCGGCTCGGGGGTGGCTACACCTTC

V gene: TRBV7-3
clone size: NA
D gene: NA
J gene: TRBJ1-2
CDR3 protein: CASSLTGTDNYGYTF
CDR3 DNA: TGTGCCAGCAGCTTAACCGGGACGGACAACTATGGCTACACCTTC

V gene: TRBV5-1
clone size: NA
D gene: NA
J gene: TRBJ1-5
CDR3 protein: CASSLGLDGNQPQHF
CDR3 DNA: TGCGCCAGCAGCTTGGGGCTGGATGGCAATCAGCCCCAGCATTTT

V gene: TRBV12-3/TRBV12-4
clone size: NA
D gene: TRBD1
J gene: TRBJ1-1
CDR3 protein: CASRRTGAEAFF
CDR3 DNA: TGTGCCAGCAGGAGGACAGGGGCTGAAGCTTTCTTT

V gene: TRBV10-2
clone size: NA
D gene: TRBD1
J gene: TRBJ1-2
CDR3 protein: CASSPRDSLRYVYTF
CDR3 DNA: TGCGCCAGCAGTCCCCGGGACAGTCTTCGTTACGTCTACACCTTC

V gene: TRBV7-9
clone size: many
D gene: NA
J gene: TRBJ1-6
CDR3 protein: CASTGWNSPLHF
CDR3 DNA: TGTGCCAGCACTGGCTGGAATTCACCCCTCCACTTT

V gene: TRBV6-1
clone size: NA
D gene: NA
J gene: TRBJ1-2
CDR3 protein: CASSEYTGRGGYTF
CDR3 DNA: TGTGCCAGCAGTGAATATACTGGGAGGGGTGGCTACACCTTC

V gene: TRBV24-1
clone size: NA
D gene: NA
J gene: TRBJ1-2
CDR3 protein: CATSPTGFGYTF
CDR3 DNA: TGTGCCACCAGCCCGACAGGCTTCGGCTACACCTTC

V gene: TRBV5-6
clone size: many
D gene: NA
J gene: TRBJ2-2
CDR3 protein: CASSFQDTGELFF
CDR3 DNA: TGTGCCAGCAGCTTTCAGGACACCGGGGAGCTGTTTTTT

V gene: TRBV9
clone size: NA
D gene: NA
J gene: TRBJ2-5
CDR3 protein: CASSVVGRMGETQYF
CDR3 DNA: TGTGCCAGCAGCGTAGTTGGAAGGATGGGAGAGACCCAGTACTTC

V gene: TRBV2
clone size: NA
D gene: NA
J gene: TRBJ1-2
CDR3 protein: CASKGPRGYGYTF
CDR3 DNA: TGTGCCAGCAAGGGACCCAGGGGCTATGGCTACACCTTC

V gene: TRBV2
clone size: NA
D gene: TRBD2
J gene: TRBJ2-3
CDR3 protein: CAREQLAGDGDTQYF
CDR3 DNA: TGTGCCAGAGAACAACTAGCGGGGGATGGAGATACGCAGTATTTT

V gene: TRBV20-1
clone size: once
D gene: NA
J gene: TRBJ1-3
CDR3 protein: CSATSGRVRNTIYF
CDR3 DNA: TGCAGTGCTACCTCTGGCAGGGTGAGAAACACCATATATTTT

V gene: TRBV9
clone size: many
D gene: TRBD1
J gene: TRBJ2-2
CDR3 protein: CASSARDRGTGELFF
CDR3 DNA: TGTGCCAGCAGCGCACGGGACAGGGGCACCGGGGAGCTGTTTTTT

V gene: TRBV7-2
clone size: few
D gene: TRBD2
J gene: TRBJ2-7
CDR3 protein: CASSSWGGPYEQYF
CDR3 DNA: TGTGCCAGCAGCTCGTGGGGAGGGCCCTACGAGCAGTACTTC

V gene: TRBV25-1
clone size: NA
D gene: NA
J gene: TRBJ2-3
CDR3 protein: CASSEGGRSHTDTQYF
CDR3 DNA: TGTGCCAGCAGTGAGGGGGGGCGATCCCACACAGATACGCAGTATTTT

V gene: TRBV10-3
clone size: NA
D gene: NA
J gene: TRBJ2-7
CDR3 protein: CAIRDIAERPYYEQYF
CDR3 DNA: TGTGCCATCAGGGACATCGCCGAGAGGCCCTACTACGAGCAGTACTTC

V gene: TRBV7-9
clone size: many
D gene: NA
J gene: TRBJ1-5
CDR3 protein: CASSLGEGNQPQHF
CDR3 DNA: TGTGCCAGCAGCTTAGGCGAAGGCAATCAGCCCCAGCATTTT

V gene: TRBV20-1
clone size: NA
D gene: NA
J gene: TRBJ1-4
CDR3 protein: CSVRGASRSNEKLFF
CDR3 DNA: TGCAGTGTCAGAGGGGCAAGCAGGTCTAATGAAAAACTGTTTTTT

V gene: TRBV24-1
clone size: many
D gene: NA
J gene: TRBJ1-1
CDR3 protein: CATSDPPQGGGTEAFF
CDR3 DNA: TGTGCCACCAGTGACCCCCCGCAGGGAGGCGGCACTGAAGCTTTCTTT

V gene: TRBV4-1
clone size: NA
D gene: NA
J gene: TRBJ1-4
CDR3 protein: CASSQDWGGGLKEKLFF
CDR3 DNA: TGCGCCAGCAGCCAAGATTGGGGCGGCGGTCTTAAAGAAAAACTGTTTTTT

V gene: TRBV12-3/TRBV12-4
clone size: many
D gene: NA
J gene: TRBJ1-1
CDR3 protein: CASSLFTEAFF
CDR3 DNA: TGTGCCAGCAGTCTATTCACTGAAGCTTTCTTT

V gene: TRBV7-9
clone size: NA
D gene: NA
J gene: TRBJ1-2
CDR3 protein: CASSLTRTYGYTF
CDR3 DNA: TGTGCCAGCAGCTTAACAAGGACCTATGGCTACACCTTC

V gene: TRBV9
clone size: many
D gene: TRBD1
J gene: TRBJ1-6
CDR3 protein: CASSETTGNSPLHF
CDR3 DNA: TGTGCCAGCAGCGAGACGACAGGGAATTCACCCCTCCACTTT

V gene: TRBV7-9
clone size: NA
D gene: NA
J gene: TRBJ2-5
CDR3 protein: CASSLGVPGRRETQYF
CDR3 DNA: TGTGCCAGCAGCCTAGGGGTTCCGGGGCGTCGAGAGACCCAGTACTTC

V gene: TRBV24-1
clone size: NA
D gene: TRBD1
J gene: TRBJ2-1
CDR3 protein: CASSGPYRGRQFF
CDR3 DNA: TGTGCCTCCAGTGGCCCTTACAGGGGTAGGCAGTTCTTC

V gene: TRBV10-1
clone size: NA
D gene: TRBD2
J gene: TRBJ2-3
CDR3 protein: CDSSECAGTSGGPDTQYF
CDR3 DNA: TGCGACAGCAGTGAGTGTGCAGGGACTAGCGGGGGCCCAGATACGCAGTATTTT

V gene: TRBV7-2
clone size: NA
D gene: TRBD1
J gene: TRBJ1-2
CDR3 protein: CASSETRTGTYGYTF
CDR3 DNA: TGTGCCAGCAGCGAGACCAGGACAGGGACCTATGGCTACACCTTC

V gene: TRBV4-1
clone size: many
D gene: NA
J gene: TRBJ1-2
CDR3 protein: CASSQESGFGGVYGYTF
CDR3 DNA: TGCGCCAGCAGCCAAGAGTCAGGCTTTGGAGGGGTTTATGGCTACACCTTC

V gene: TRBV12-3/TRBV12-4
clone size: many
D gene: NA
J gene: TRBJ1-6
CDR3 protein: CASSLRDLNSPLHF
CDR3 DNA: TGTGCCAGCAGTTTAAGGGATTTGAATTCACCCCTCCACTTT

V gene: TRBV20-1
clone size: many
D gene: TRBD2
J gene: TRBJ2-5
CDR3 protein: CSARALSGGAIREETQYF
CDR3 DNA: TGCAGTGCTAGAGCCCTTAGCGGGGGGGCCATCCGCGAAGAGACCCAGTACTTC

V gene: TRBV5-1
clone size: few
D gene: NA
J gene: TRBJ1-3
CDR3 protein: CASSLAEAGNTIYF
CDR3 DNA: TGCGCCAGCAGCTTGGCAGAGGCTGGAAACACCATATATTTT

V gene: TRBV24-1
clone size: many
D gene: TRBD1
J gene: TRBJ2-2
CDR3 protein: CATSEGGDTGELFF
CDR3 DNA: TGTGCCACCAGTGAAGGGGGCGACACCGGGGAGCTGTTTTTT

V gene: TRBV11-2
clone size: NA
D gene: TRBD2
J gene: TRBJ2-3
CDR3 protein: CASSLDPSGGSDTQYF
CDR3 DNA: TGTGCCAGCAGCTTAGACCCTAGCGGGGGATCAGATACGCAGTATTTT